Listed below are T cell receptor beta chains from one sample, sequenced in a study of T-cell memory formation after mild COVID-19. TCRdb re-analysed the 5' RACE reads in MiXCR, keeping a single row per CDR3 protein. The profile shows roughly 600,000 distinct CDR3 sequences, 18% of them singletons. Specimen: PBMCs or a T cell subset sorted from them (not recorded which). Receptor source: an adult woman who had mild COVID-19 (a few samples of this study predate the infection). Cell type and time point are not known. Each CDR3 is given with its conserved first and last residue. A D gene is named only where the DNA matches it firmly. Clone size is not always given. Where it is, it says once, few, many or a class for expanded clones.

V gene	D gene	clone size	J gene	CDR3 protein
TRBV7-3	TRBD2	-	TRBJ2-2	CASSASGGDTGELFF
TRBV3-1	-	few	TRBJ2-1	CASSQVGGRNEQFF
TRBV12-3/TRBV12-4	-	-	TRBJ2-3	CASSARQPAFTDTQYF
TRBV2	TRBD2	-	TRBJ2-3	CASSSGTSTADTQYF
TRBV6-5	-	-	TRBJ2-3	CASSYFGQADTQYF
TRBV7-3	TRBD1	few	TRBJ1-2	CASSYGQGAYGYTF
TRBV5-1	-	-	TRBJ2-1	CASSLGPVNNEQFF
TRBV3-1	-	-	TRBJ2-5	CASSRDPRGGGGETQYF
TRBV27	TRBD1	-	TRBJ2-3	CASRKKGTGGTDTQYF
TRBV4-1	TRBD1	many	TRBJ1-5	CASSQPDRGNNQPQHF
TRBV12-3/TRBV12-4	TRBD1	few	TRBJ2-3	CASSWTGGRDTQYF
TRBV5-1	-	few	TRBJ2-3	CASSLDDRSTDTQYF
TRBV14	-	many	TRBJ2-2	CASRHTMNTGELFF
TRBV6-2/TRBV6-3	-	-	TRBJ2-1	CASRLAGLYNEQFF
TRBV7-2	-	-	TRBJ2-1	CASSLEGPPYNEQFF
TRBV6-2/TRBV6-3	-	few	TRBJ2-7	CASSPTGYHTYEQYF
TRBV13	TRBD2	few	TRBJ2-7	CASSLGRGGAYEQYF
TRBV29-1	-	-	TRBJ2-3	CSVERGNSWDTQYF
TRBV12-3/TRBV12-4	-	few	TRBJ2-3	CASSYDIYTQYF
TRBV7-2	-	-	TRBJ1-4	CASSPRWGATNEKLFF
TRBV5-1	TRBD1	-	TRBJ2-3	CASSFTGQGTDTQYF
TRBV10-3	-	-	TRBJ2-5	CAISEEVETQYF
TRBV24-1	-	-	TRBJ2-3	CATSDPSGRSTDTQYF
TRBV23-1	TRBD1	few	TRBJ2-2	CASSPTGRGQHFTGELFF
TRBV9	-	few	TRBJ1-4	CASSTHSGHNEKLFF
TRBV6-5	TRBD1	-	TRBJ1-5	CASSYDRGRQPQHF
TRBV5-1	-	-	TRBJ2-7	CASSLGYNYDGEQYF
TRBV24-1	-	-	TRBJ2-5	CATSDRRVGVVETQYF
TRBV20-1	TRBD1	few	TRBJ1-1	CSARAIWDRANTEAFF
TRBV5-5	-	few	TRBJ2-7	CASSLDRDSHEQYF
TRBV12-3/TRBV12-4	-	few	TRBJ2-1	CASGGGGSYNEQFF
TRBV29-1	TRBD1	few	TRBJ2-2	CSVGRTGVNPPGELFF
TRBV7-8	TRBD2	-	TRBJ2-6	CASSLARGGQSSGANVLTF
TRBV5-1	-	few	TRBJ2-1	CASNSGTIGEQFF
TRBV7-9	-	many	TRBJ2-3	CASRASSTDTQYF
TRBV19	TRBD1	-	TRBJ2-5	CASIRGQEDYQETQYF
TRBV21-1	-	few	TRBJ1-1	CASSKTEAFF
TRBV29-1	-	few	TRBJ2-3	CSVAGSGTDTQYF
TRBV7-8	-	few	TRBJ1-5	CASSLVGESNQPQHF
TRBV7-3	-	few	TRBJ1-1	CASKGGIRQSNTEAFF
TRBV20-1	TRBD2	-	TRBJ2-7	CSASTSGSSYEQYF
TRBV7-2	-	-	TRBJ1-2	CASSLAAGESYGYTF
TRBV18	-	-	TRBJ1-4	CASSRYQSEKLFF
TRBV3-1	TRBD1	-	TRBJ2-7	CASRGFGQGSNAAEQYF
TRBV7-8	TRBD2	few	TRBJ2-5	CASSLALGLAKTQYF
TRBV7-2	TRBD2	few	TRBJ2-3	CASTAPSSGGAEDTQYF
TRBV3-1	-	-	TRBJ1-2	CASSTRGGGNGYTF